Listed below are T cell receptor beta chains from one sample, sequenced in a study of T cells in Graves' hyperthyroidism and ophthalmopathy. Each CDR3 protein gets one entry after TCRdb re-called the multiplex PCR reads with MiXCR. Of around 540,000 distinct CDR3 sequences in the sample, roughly 15% are singletons; the top ten hold around 32%. Sequenced input: blood. The receptors were gathered from a woman aged 30 to 39 with Graves' ophthalmopathy. Each CDR3 is given with its conserved first and last residue. D genes are given only for firm matches. Part of the rows lack a size; the others show once, few, many or a class for expanded clones.

-	TRBV6-5	few	TRBJ2-1	TGTGCCAGCAGTTACGCCCTGAGTGATAGCTCCTACAATGAGCAGTTCTTC	CASSYALSDSSYNEQFF
TRBD1	TRBV5-1	many	TRBJ1-1	TGCGCCAGCAGCTTGGCCGGACAGGGAAGTGAAGCTTTCTTT	CASSLAGQGSEAFF
-	TRBV20-1	many	TRBJ2-1	TGCAGTGCTAGTGTCTTTCTCTCCTACAATGAGCAGTTCTTC	CSASVFLSYNEQFF
TRBD2	TRBV7-2	-	TRBJ2-7	TGTGCCATTCCGTCTAGCGGGAACTCCTACGAGCAGTACTTC	CAIPSSGNSYEQYF
-	TRBV7-2	-	TRBJ2-3	TGTGCCAGCAGCTTATACGTGGATACGCAGTATTTT	CASSLYVDTQYF
-	TRBV7-6	few	TRBJ1-1	TGTGCCAGCAGCCCTCAGGCCTGGAACACTGAAGCTTTCTTT	CASSPQAWNTEAFF
-	TRBV7-9	many	TRBJ2-6	TGTGCCAGCAGCCCCCGGGGATCTGGGGCCAACGTCCTGACTTTC	CASSPRGSGANVLTF
TRBD1	TRBV12-3/TRBV12-4	few	TRBJ2-2	TGTGCCAGCATCAGAACCGGGACAGGGGCCCCCGGGGAGCTGTTTTTT	CASIRTGTGAPGELFF
-	TRBV20-1	-	TRBJ2-1	TGCAGTGCTAGCTCGATATACAATGAGCAGTTCTTC	CSASSIYNEQFF
TRBD2	TRBV10-3	many	TRBJ2-1	TGTGCCATCAGTGAGAAGTTGTCGGGGGGAGACAATGAGCAGTTCTTC	CAISEKLSGGDNEQFF
TRBD2	TRBV11-1	many	TRBJ2-1	TGTGCCAGCAGCGCCAACGGGTGGCGGGAGACCGGGGACAATGAGCAGTTCTTC	CASSANGWRETGDNEQFF
TRBD2	TRBV6-2/TRBV6-3	few	TRBJ2-3	TGTGCCAGCAGTTCCTCCTTAGCGGGAGGGCCCGATACGCAGTATTTT	CASSSSLAGGPDTQYF
-	TRBV3-1	many	TRBJ2-4	TGTGCCAGCAGCCAAGAGTCCGGGTTTCATCGGCTTCAGTACTTC	CASSQESGFHRLQYF
TRBD2	TRBV2	many	TRBJ2-5	TGTGCCAGCAGTGAGGGTTTTCGGGGGGGGAGACAAGAGACCCAGTACTTC	CASSEGFRGGRQETQYF
TRBD1	TRBV5-8	many	TRBJ1-5	TGTGCCAGCAGCTTAATGAATACAGGGGGCTTCAATCAGCCCCAGCATTTT	CASSLMNTGGFNQPQHF
-	TRBV19	-	TRBJ2-1	TGTGCCAGTAGTATAGGTTCTAGCGCCCGTGAGCAGTTCTTC	CASSIGSSAREQFF
TRBD2	TRBV28	many	TRBJ2-3	TGTGCCAGCGCGGGAGCGTACACAGATACGCAGTATTTT	CASAGAYTDTQYF
-	TRBV9	few	TRBJ2-1	TGTGCCAGCACACGGAGCTCCTACAATGAGCAGTTCTTC	CASTRSSYNEQFF
-	TRBV6-1	many	TRBJ1-1	TGTGCCAGCAGTTTGTCGGGGGGGGCGAACACTGAAGCTTTCTTT	CASSLSGGANTEAFF
TRBD1	TRBV7-2	many	TRBJ2-5	TGTGCCAGCAGCCCAAGCAGGGACAGGGGGCTGGAGACCCAGTACTTC	CASSPSRDRGLETQYF
TRBD2	TRBV4-1	-	TRBJ2-6	TGCGCCAGCAGCCAAGAATTAGCGGGAGTTTCCTCTGGGGCCAACGTCCTGACTTTC	CASSQELAGVSSGANVLTF
TRBD2	TRBV7-2	many	TRBJ2-4	TGTGCCAGCAGCCGAACTAGCGGGAGGGCCGAAAACATTCAGTACTTC	CASSRTSGRAENIQYF
TRBD2	TRBV11-2	many	TRBJ2-7	TGTGCCAGCAGATTGAGACTAGCGTTAACCTACGAGCAGTACTTC	CASRLRLALTYEQYF
-	TRBV12-3/TRBV12-4	-	TRBJ1-5	TGTGCCAGCAGTTTACTCGACCGGGAGGGTCAGCCCCAGCATTTT	CASSLLDREGQPQHF
-	TRBV28	many	TRBJ2-7	TGTGCCAGCAGTTTGGAGGGGACAGAGGCCTACGAGCAGTACTTC	CASSLEGTEAYEQYF
-	TRBV4-3	-	TRBJ2-4	TGCGCCAGCAGCCAAGAATTCGGGGTTGGAGAAAACATTCAGTACTTC	CASSQEFGVGENIQYF
-	TRBV12-3/TRBV12-4	many	TRBJ1-1	TGTGCCAGCAGTTGGGATCAGACCACTGAAGCTTTCTTT	CASSWDQTTEAFF
-	TRBV20-1	many	TRBJ2-1	TGCAGTGCCCCCGATGACCCCTGGAATGAGCAGTTCTTC	CSAPDDPWNEQFF
-	TRBV30	few	TRBJ2-7	TGTGCCTGGTCCTGGGGCTCCTACGAGCAGTACTTC	CAWSWGSYEQYF
-	TRBV30	many	TRBJ1-3	TGTGCCTGGTCCGCCAGCGGGGGAAACACCATATATTTT	CAWSASGGNTIYF
-	TRBV11-1	many	TRBJ2-1	TGTGCCAGCAGCTTATTGCCCGGGGACAATGAGCAGTTCTTC	CASSLLPGDNEQFF
-	TRBV19	few	TRBJ1-2	TGTGCCAGTAGTATGGGTACGCGCACCAACTATGGCTACACCTTC	CASSMGTRTNYGYTF
-	TRBV7-6	many	TRBJ2-6	TGTGCCAGCAGCTTAGCTGCAGGGGAAGCTGGGGCCAACGTCCTGACTTTC	CASSLAAGEAGANVLTF
-	TRBV5-4	few	TRBJ2-3	TGTGCCAGCAGAATTAGGGGGGCGAGATACCAAGCTAGCACAGATACGCAGTATTTT	CASRIRGARYQASTDTQYF
TRBD2	TRBV12-3/TRBV12-4	-	TRBJ2-1	TGTGCCAGCAGTTACTCGACTAGCGTCTACAATGAGCAGTTCTTC	CASSYSTSVYNEQFF
-	TRBV7-9	many	TRBJ2-7	TGTGCCAGCAGCTCACAGGGACGGTCCCCCTACGAGCAGTACTTC	CASSSQGRSPYEQYF
-	TRBV7-2	many	TRBJ2-7	TGTGCCAGCAGCCCCCCAGGGCTCGAGCAGTACTTC	CASSPPGLEQYF
TRBD1	TRBV5-1	many	TRBJ2-3	TGCGCCAGCAGCGGACAGGGGTTCTCCTTATCTAGCACAGATACGCAGTATTTT	CASSGQGFSLSSTDTQYF
-	TRBV20-1	-	TRBJ1-3	TGCAGTGCTACGCACAGTGTATCTGGAAACACCATATATTTT	CSATHSVSGNTIYF
-	TRBV4-2	-	TRBJ2-7	TGTGCCAGCAGCCAAGCCTCCCTTGAGCAGTACTTC	CASSQASLEQYF
TRBD1	TRBV19	-	TRBJ1-1	TGTGCCAGTAGTACCCTCGGGCGACAGGGGGTTAGGAACACTGAAGCTTTCTTT	CASSTLGRQGVRNTEAFF
TRBD2	TRBV24-1	few	TRBJ2-1	TGTGCCACCAGTGATTCAACAGAGACTAGCGGGAGTCATGAGCAGTTCTTC	CATSDSTETSGSHEQFF
-	TRBV30	many	TRBJ1-1	TGTGCCTGGAGTGTACGACGTAGGGGGACTGAAGCTTTCTTT	CAWSVRRRGTEAFF
-	TRBV29-1	many	TRBJ1-2	TGCAGCGTTGAGACCTTGGCAGGGAACTATGGCTACACCTTC	CSVETLAGNYGYTF
-	TRBV5-6	-	TRBJ2-7	TGTGCCAGCAGCCCGACGACAGGTTTGGCCTACGAGCAGTACTTC	CASSPTTGLAYEQYF
-	TRBV6-2/TRBV6-3	-	TRBJ1-5	TGTGCCAGCTCCCTGCCAGTTTATAGCAATCAGCCCCAGCATTTT	CASSLPVYSNQPQHF
-	TRBV11-2	many	TRBJ2-2	TGTGCCAGCAGAGAAGCGGGTTCCACCGGGGAGCTGTTTTTT	CASREAGSTGELFF
-	TRBV6-5	-	TRBJ2-5	TGTGCCAGCAGTTACCCGCCAGGGAAAGAACAGACCCAGTACTTC	CASSYPPGKEQTQYF